This T cell receptor beta chain was found in a study of regulatory and conventional T cells in RAG deficiency. Germline lookup yields CDR1 SGHVS and CDR2 FNYEAQ. Trimming removed 5 bases from V and 5 bases from J, with 10 bases in between. The CDR3 runs to 12 residues. Here immunoSEQ multiplex PCR was the method, and the copy in TCRdb shows in-frame clones only, minus some. The sample has 30,000 to 40,000 clones, approximately 89% seen once. A further study also used this sample, focusing on regulatory T cells. That work states: Primers: 52 TRBV forward and 13 TRBJ reverse. In patients, unique TRB V-J pairs were restricted and V/J usage skewed, especially in Tregs.

This chain uses TRBV7-6 with TRBJ2-7; no firm D call. The material sequenced was CD8+ T cells sorted from blood. The TCR sequence derives from a human donor in good health. The CDR3 reads CASSPGVHEQYF. CDR3 sequence (DNA): TGTGCCAGCAGCCCCGGAGTTCACGAGCAGTACTTC.